The T cell receptor beta chain described here comes from a study of T cells in Graves' hyperthyroidism and ophthalmopathy. On the study more broadly: Any treatment followed the collection of peripheral blood at initial diagnosis.

Ophthalmopathy patients all had a Clinical Activity Score of at least 3, a NOSPECS grade of at least 4 and disease under 3 months old. PBMCs stemmed from about 9.5 ml fresh peripheral blood. This clonotype was seen only a few times. The J segment lost 3 bases and the V segment lost 6 bases, leaving 6 bases of the junction unmatched. Germline V gives CDR1 MNHNS, CDR2 SASEGT. This CDR3 comprises 14 residues. Using RNA transcripts as the source, TCR beta CDR3 regions were amplified. HTBI primers were used for first-round RT-PCR of the TCR CDR3. Each CDR3 protein is one row after TCRdb ran MiXCR on the multiplex PCR reads. The sample has fewer than 750,000 distinct CDR3 sequences, about 14% seen once.

The clonotype originates from a woman aged 45-65 years with Graves' ophthalmopathy. The sample was blood. The genes are TRBV6-1 and TRBJ1-1, with 8 positions matching TRBD1. In DNA, the CDR3 is TGTGCCAGCAGCCCGACAGGGGCATACACTGAAGCTTTCTTT. This translates into CASSPTGAYTEAFF.